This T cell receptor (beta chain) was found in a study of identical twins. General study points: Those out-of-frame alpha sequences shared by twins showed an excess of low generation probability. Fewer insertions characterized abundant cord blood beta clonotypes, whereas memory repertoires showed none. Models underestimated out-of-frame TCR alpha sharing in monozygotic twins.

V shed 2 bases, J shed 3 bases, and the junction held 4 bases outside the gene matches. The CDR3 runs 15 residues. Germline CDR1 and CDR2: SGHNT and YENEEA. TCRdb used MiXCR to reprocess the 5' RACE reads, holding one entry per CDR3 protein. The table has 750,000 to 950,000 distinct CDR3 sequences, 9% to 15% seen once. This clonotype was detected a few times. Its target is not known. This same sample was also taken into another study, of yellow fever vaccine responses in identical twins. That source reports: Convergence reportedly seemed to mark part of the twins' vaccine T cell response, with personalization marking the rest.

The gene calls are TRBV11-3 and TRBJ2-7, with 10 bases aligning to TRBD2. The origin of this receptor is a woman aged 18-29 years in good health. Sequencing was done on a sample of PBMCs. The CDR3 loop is CASSLLAGGDYEQYF. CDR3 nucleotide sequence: TGTGCCAGCAGCTTATTAGCGGGGGGTGACTACGAGCAGTACTTC. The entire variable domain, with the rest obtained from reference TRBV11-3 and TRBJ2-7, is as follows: EAGVVQSPRYKIIEKKQPVAFWCNPISGHNTLYWYLQNLGQGPELLIRYENEEAVDDSQLPKDRFSAERLKGVDSTLKIQPAELGDSAVYLCASSLLAGGDYEQYFGPGTRLTVT.